This T cell receptor beta chain appears in the sequencing data of a study of T cells in Graves' hyperthyroidism and ophthalmopathy. Germline V gene sequence: CDR1 SEHNR, CDR2 FQNEAQ (reference sequence). The CDR3 covers 15 residues. Trimming shortened V by 7 bases and J by 1 base, and 15 bases separated the two germline ends. There were TCR beta CDR3 regions amplified from RNA transcripts. When the TCR CDR3 underwent first-round RT-PCR, the HTBI primer set was used. TCRdb re-analysed the multiplex PCR reads in MiXCR, keeping a single row per CDR3 protein. This sample has 370,000 or so distinct CDR3 sequences, with about 13% found just once. This clonotype was seen a single time.

Sequencing was performed on blood. The source of this sequence is a man younger than 40 with Graves' hyperthyroidism that later progressed to Graves' ophthalmopathy. This chain links TRBV7-9 with TRBJ2-3; D not certain. The CDR3 here is CASILEYWGTDTQYF. The DNA for the CDR3 is TGTGCCAGCATCCTGGAGTATTGGGGCACAGATACGCAGTATTTT.